This TCR beta chain was identified during a study of naive and memory T cell subsets. TCR cDNA received a 3' ligated oligonucleotide that carried a UMI. From germline, CDR1 is SGHVS and CDR2 FNYEAQ. V lost 0 bases and J lost 4, with 19 bases in between. The CDR3 has 17 amino acids. The SP2 primer and nested alpha and beta constant region primers amplified ligated cDNA in four rounds. TCRdb recomputed calls from the 5' RACE reads with MiXCR, one row per CDR3 protein. The sample has 60,000 or so distinct CDR3 sequences; 5.5% to 8.5% are singletons. The clonotype comes from a male donor in good health. The chain links TRBV7-6 to TRBJ2-7, with D uncertain. The chain's CDR3 is CASSLASGSVVGYEQYF. In DNA, the CDR3 is TGTGCCAGCAGCTTAGCGTCAGGTTCGGTCGTGGGGTACGAGCAGTACTTC.